This T cell receptor (beta chain) was sequenced during a study of cytomegalovirus exposure and HLA in healthy donors. About the research overall: Of 398 genotyped donors, about 81% clustered with self-reported Caucasian donors. Findings of the study overall: Upon later analysis, TCR association rates were observed to vary by HLA locus, being highest for DRB1 and lowest for HLA-C. Earlier findings revealed that most TCR beta V segments proved productive either about 87% or about 30% of the time.

It was with 60 Vbeta and 13 Jbeta primers that the PCR ran. Method: immunoSEQ multiplex PCR; TCRdb's copy keeps in-frame clones and lacks some. Among 150,000 to 200,000 clones listed, about 81% were seen once. A remark on this clone: Its antigen is undetermined.

This CDR3 spans 15 amino acids. CDR1 is ENHRY and CDR2 is SYGVKD in the germline V gene. With V trimmed by 3 bases and J by 0 bases, 5 bases remained unmatched. This sequence was found in a man in his forties in good health and CMV-seronegative. J is TRBJ2-7 and V is TRBV10-3; 7 bases map to TRBD1. Material for sequencing was PBMCs. CDR3 loop: CAISDLQGSSYEQYF. The DNA for the CDR3 is TGTGCCATCAGTGATTTACAGGGGAGCTCCTACGAGCAGTACTTC.